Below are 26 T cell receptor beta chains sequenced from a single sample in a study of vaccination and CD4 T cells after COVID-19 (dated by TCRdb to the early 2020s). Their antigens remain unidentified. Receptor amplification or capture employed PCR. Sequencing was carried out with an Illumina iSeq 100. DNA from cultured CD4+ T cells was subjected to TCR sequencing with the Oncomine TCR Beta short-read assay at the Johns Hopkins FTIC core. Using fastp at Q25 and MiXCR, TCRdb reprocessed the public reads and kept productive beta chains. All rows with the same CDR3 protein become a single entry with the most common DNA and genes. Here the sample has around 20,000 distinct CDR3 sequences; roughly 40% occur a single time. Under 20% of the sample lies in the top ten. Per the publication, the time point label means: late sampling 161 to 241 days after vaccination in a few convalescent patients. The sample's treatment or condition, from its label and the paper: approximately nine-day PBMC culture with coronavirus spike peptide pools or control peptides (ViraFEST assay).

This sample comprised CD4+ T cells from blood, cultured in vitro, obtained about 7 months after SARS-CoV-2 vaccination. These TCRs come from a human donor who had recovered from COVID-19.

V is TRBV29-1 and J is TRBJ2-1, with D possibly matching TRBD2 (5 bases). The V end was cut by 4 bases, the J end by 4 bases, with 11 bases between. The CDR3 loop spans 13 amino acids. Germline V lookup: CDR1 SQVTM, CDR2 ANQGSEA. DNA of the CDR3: TGCAGCGTTGGTCGATCGGGGTACAATGAGCAGTTCTTC. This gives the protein CSVGRSGYNEQFF.

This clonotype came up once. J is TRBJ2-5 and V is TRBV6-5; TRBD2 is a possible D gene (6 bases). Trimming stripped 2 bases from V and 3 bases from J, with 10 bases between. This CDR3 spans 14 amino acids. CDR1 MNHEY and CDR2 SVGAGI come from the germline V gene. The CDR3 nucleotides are TGTGCCAGCAGTTACGGCGGGGTGGAAGAGACCCAGTACTTC. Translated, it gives CASSYGGVEETQYF.

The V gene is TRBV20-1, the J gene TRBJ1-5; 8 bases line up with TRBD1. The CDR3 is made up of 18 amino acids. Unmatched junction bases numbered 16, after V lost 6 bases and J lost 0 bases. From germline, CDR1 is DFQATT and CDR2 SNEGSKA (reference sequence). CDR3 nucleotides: TGCAGTGCCTCACAAGGGACAGGATGGGGGCTTAGCAATCAGCCCCAGCATTTT. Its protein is CSASQGTGWGLSNQPQHF.

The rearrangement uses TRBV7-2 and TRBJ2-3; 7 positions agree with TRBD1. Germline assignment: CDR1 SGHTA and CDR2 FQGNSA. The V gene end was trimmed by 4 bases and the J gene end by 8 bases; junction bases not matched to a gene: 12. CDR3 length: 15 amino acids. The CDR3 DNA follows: TGTGCCAGCAGCTCTCACGGGACAGAGGACGGTACGCAGTATTTT. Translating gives CASSSHGTEDGTQYF.

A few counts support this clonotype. CDR3: CATEKWGTQETQYF. In DNA form, the CDR3 reads TGTGCCACTGAAAAGTGGGGGACTCAAGAGACCCAGTACTTC. The gene calls are TRBV6-2 or TRBV6-3 and TRBJ2-5; weak D call: TRBD2 (6 bases). V dropped 10 bases and J dropped 2 bases, with 17 bases sitting between them. CDR1 is MNHEY and CDR2 is SVGEGT in the germline V gene. CDR3 length equals 14 residues.

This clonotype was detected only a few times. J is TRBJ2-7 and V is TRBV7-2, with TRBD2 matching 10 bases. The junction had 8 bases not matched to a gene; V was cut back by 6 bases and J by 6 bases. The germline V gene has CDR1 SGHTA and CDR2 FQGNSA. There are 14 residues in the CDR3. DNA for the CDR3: TGTGCCAGCAGACTAGCGGGACCCGCCGGCGAGCAGTACTTC. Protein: CASRLAGPAGEQYF.

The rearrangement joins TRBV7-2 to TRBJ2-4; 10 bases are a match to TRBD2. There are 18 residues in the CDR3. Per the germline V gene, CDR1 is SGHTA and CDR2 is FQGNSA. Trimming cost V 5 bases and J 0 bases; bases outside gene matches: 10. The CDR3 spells CASSPGLAEIIAKNIQYF. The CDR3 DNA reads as TGTGCCAGCAGCCCAGGACTAGCGGAGATCATAGCCAAAAACATTCAGTACTTC.

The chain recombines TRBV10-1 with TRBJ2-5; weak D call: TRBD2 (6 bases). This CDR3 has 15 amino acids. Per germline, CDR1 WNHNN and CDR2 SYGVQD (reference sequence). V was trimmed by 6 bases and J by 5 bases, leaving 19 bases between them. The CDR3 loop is CASRSLTGGGETQYF. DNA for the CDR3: TGCGCCAGCAGGTCCTTGACGGGCGGAGGGGAGACCCAGTACTTC.

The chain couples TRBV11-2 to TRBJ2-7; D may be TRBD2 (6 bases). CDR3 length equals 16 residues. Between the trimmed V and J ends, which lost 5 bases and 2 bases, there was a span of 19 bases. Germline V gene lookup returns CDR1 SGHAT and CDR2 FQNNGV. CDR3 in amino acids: CASSPRRAGVAYEQYF. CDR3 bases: TGTGCCAGCAGCCCGCGGAGGGCTGGCGTGGCCTACGAGCAGTACTTC.

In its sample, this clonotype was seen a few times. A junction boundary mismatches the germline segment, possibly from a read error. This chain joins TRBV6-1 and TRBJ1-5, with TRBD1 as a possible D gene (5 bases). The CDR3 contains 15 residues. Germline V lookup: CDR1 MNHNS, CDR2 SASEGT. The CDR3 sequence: CASSFLRQSNQPQHF. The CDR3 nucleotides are TGTGCCAGCAGCTTCCTTCGACAGAGCAACCAGCCCCAGCATTTT.

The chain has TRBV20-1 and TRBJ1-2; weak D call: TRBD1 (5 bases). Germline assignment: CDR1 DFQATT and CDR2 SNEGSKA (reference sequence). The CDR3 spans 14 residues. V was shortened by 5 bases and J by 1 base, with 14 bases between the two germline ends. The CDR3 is CSALGATNNYGYTF. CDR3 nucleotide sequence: TGCAGTGCTCTTGGGGCAACTAATAACTATGGCTACACCTTC.

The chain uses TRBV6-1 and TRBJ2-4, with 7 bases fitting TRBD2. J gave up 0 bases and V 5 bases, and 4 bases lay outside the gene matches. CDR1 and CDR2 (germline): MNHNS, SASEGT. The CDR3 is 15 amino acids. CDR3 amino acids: CASSTGGIAKNIQYF. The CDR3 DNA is TGTGCCAGCAGTACCGGGGGGATAGCCAAAAACATTCAGTACTTC.

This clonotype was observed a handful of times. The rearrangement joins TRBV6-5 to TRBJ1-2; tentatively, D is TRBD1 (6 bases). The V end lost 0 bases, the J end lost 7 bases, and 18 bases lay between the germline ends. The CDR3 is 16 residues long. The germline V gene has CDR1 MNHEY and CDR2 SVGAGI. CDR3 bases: TGTGCCAGCAGTTACTCTTCTTGGGGGGGCGGTGGTGGCTACACCTTC. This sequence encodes CASSYSSWGGGGGYTF.

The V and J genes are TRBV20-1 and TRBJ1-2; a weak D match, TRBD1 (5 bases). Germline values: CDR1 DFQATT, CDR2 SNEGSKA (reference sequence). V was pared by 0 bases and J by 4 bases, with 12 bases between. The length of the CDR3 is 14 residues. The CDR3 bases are TGCAGTGCTAGAGACCCCTGGGGGACCTATGGCTACACCTTC. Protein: CSARDPWGTYGYTF.

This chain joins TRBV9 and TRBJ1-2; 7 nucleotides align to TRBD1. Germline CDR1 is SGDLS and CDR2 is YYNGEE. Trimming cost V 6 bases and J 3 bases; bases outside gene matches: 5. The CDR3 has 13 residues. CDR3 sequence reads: CASKRQGDYGYTF. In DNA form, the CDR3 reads TGTGCCAGCAAACGACAGGGAGACTATGGCTACACCTTC.

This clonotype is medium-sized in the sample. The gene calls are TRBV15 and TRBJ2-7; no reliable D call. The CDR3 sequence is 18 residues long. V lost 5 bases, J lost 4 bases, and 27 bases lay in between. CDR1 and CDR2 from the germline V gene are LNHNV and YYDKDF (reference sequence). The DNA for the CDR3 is TGTGCCACCAGCGAGACCGGAACGTTTGGCGTACCGATATACGAGCAGTACTTC. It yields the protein CATSETGTFGVPIYEQYF.

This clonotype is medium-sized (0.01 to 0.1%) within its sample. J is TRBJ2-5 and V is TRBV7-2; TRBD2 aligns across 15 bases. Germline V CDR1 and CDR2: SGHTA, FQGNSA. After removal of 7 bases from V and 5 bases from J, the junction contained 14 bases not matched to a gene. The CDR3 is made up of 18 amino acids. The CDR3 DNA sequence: TGTGCCAGCAAACCCAAAGGACTAGCGGGGGGGCTCTGGGAGACCCAGTACTTC. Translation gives CASKPKGLAGGLWETQYF.

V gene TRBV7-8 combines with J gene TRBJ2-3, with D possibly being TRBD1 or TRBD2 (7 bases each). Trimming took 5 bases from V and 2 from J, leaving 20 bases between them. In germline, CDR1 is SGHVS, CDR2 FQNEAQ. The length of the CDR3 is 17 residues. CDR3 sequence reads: CASSPMTGGQYTDTQYF. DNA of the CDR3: TGTGCCAGCAGCCCAATGACGGGGGGACAGTACACAGATACGCAGTATTTT.

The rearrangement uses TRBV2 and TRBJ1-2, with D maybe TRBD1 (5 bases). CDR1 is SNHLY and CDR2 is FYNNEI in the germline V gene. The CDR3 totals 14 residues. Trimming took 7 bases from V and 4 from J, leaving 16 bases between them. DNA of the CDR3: TGTGCCAGCAAAGGAAGGGAGAGGGGCTATGGCTACACCTTC. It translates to CASKGRERGYGYTF.

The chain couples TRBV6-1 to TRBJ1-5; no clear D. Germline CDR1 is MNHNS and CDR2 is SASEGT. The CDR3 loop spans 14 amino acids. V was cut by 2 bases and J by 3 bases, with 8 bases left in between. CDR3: CASSEQADNQPQHF. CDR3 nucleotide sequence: TGTGCCAGCAGTGAACAGGCCGACAATCAGCCCCAGCATTTT.

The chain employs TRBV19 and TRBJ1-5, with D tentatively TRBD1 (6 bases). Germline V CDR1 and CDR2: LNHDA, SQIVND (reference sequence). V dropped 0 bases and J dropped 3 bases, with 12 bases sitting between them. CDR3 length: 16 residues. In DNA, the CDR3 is TGTGCCAGTAGTATAGAACAGGGCGGGTTCAATCAGCCCCAGCATTTT. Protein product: CASSIEQGGFNQPQHF.

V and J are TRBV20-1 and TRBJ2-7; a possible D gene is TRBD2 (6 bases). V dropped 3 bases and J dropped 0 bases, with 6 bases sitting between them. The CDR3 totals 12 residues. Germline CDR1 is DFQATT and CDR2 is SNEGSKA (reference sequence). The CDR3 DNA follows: TGCAGTGCTAGCGGGGGCTCCTACGAGCAGTACTTC. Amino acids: CSASGGSYEQYF.

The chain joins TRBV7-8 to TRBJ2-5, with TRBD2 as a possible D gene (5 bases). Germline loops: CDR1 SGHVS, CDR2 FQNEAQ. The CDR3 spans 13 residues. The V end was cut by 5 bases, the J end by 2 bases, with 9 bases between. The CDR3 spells CASSLGLQETQYF. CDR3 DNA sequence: TGTGCCAGCAGCCTCGGACTGCAAGAGACCCAGTACTTC.

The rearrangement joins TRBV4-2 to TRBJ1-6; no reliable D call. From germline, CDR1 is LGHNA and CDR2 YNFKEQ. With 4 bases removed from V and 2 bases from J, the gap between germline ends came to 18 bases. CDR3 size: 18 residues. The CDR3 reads CASSPSAPREAYNSPLHF. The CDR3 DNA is TGTGCCAGCAGCCCCTCCGCGCCCCGGGAGGCCTATAATTCACCCCTCCACTTT.

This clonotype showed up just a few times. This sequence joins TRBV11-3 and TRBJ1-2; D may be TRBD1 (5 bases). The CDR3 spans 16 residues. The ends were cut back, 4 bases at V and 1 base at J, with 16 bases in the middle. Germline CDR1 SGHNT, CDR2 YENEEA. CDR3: CASSSRSGTVNYGYTF. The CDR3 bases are TGTGCCAGCAGCTCCAGGTCCGGGACGGTTAACTATGGCTACACCTTC.

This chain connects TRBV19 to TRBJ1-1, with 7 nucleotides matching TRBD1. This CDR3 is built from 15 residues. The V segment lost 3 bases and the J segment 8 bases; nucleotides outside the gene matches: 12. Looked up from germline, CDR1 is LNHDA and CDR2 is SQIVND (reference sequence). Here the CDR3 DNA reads TGTGCCAGTAGTATCCTCCCCCAGGGGGATTGGGAAGCTTTCTTT. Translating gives CASSILPQGDWEAFF.